A selection of T cell receptor beta chains follows, all from one sample in a study of PD-1 blockade in classical Hodgkin lymphoma. Assay used: immunoSEQ multiplex PCR; TCRdb lists only in-frame clones, some missing. Counted here are 100,000 or so clones, around 89% occurring once; the ten biggest clones make up around 7%. Sample: peripheral blood mononuclear cells (PBMCs), taken before the second cycle of nivolumab. These receptors were obtained from a human donor with classical Hodgkin lymphoma. CDR3s include the opening cysteine and the closing phenylalanine or tryptophan. A D gene is named only where the DNA matches it firmly. Expanded clones get a size class; other rows say once, few or many, or leave the size out.

abundance | len | j_gene | v_gene | d_gene | CDR3nt | CDR3aa
. | 11 | TRBJ2-5 | TRBV6-1 | . | TGTGCCAGCAGTGTGGGAGAGACCCAGTACTTC | CASSVGETQYF
. | 14 | TRBJ1-5 | TRBV6-5 | . | TGTGCCAGCAGTGAACTACAGCCCAATCAGCCCCAGCATTTT | CASSELQPNQPQHF
once | 15 | TRBJ2-7 | TRBV7-7 | TRBD2 | TGTGCCAGCAGTCTTAAGACTAGCGGGGGGAACGAGCAGTACTTC | CASSLKTSGGNEQYF
. | 12 | TRBJ2-3 | TRBV27 | . | TGTGCCAGCAACTTGACGCCAGATACGCAGTATTTT | CASNLTPDTQYF
once | 18 | TRBJ2-7 | TRBV7-9 | . | TGTGCCAGCAGCGAAGGGGAGAGAAGGGAGTACTTCAACTACGAGCAGTACTTC | CASSEGERREYFNYEQYF
. | 14 | TRBJ1-2 | TRBV19 | . | TGTGCCAGTAGTACCGGACAGATCCGCAGCGGCTACACCTTC | CASSTGQIRSGYTF
. | 15 | TRBJ2-3 | TRBV11-2 | TRBD1 | TGTGCCAGCAGCCGACAGGGGGTTAGCACAGATACGCAGTATTTT | CASSRQGVSTDTQYF
. | 13 | TRBJ1-4 | TRBV5-4 | . | TGTGCCAGCAGCTTATCAGGGGAAGAAAAACTGTTTTTT | CASSLSGEEKLFF
. | 13 | TRBJ2-7 | TRBV7-9 | . | TGTGCCAGCAGCTTAGCTGGCTTATACGAGCAGTACTTC | CASSLAGLYEQYF
. | 16 | TRBJ2-1 | TRBV18 | TRBD2 | TGTGCCAGCTCACCAGCCCCGGCTAGCGGGGGCAATGAGCAGTTCTTC | CASSPAPASGGNEQFF
. | 13 | TRBJ1-5 | TRBV27 | . | TGTGCCAGCGGTAGGACAGTTAATCAGCCCCAGCATTTT | CASGRTVNQPQHF
once | 14 | TRBJ1-4 | TRBV7-8 | . | TGTGCCAGCAGCTTAGGCAGGACCAATGAAAAACTGTTTTTT | CASSLGRTNEKLFF
. | 16 | TRBJ2-3 | TRBV9 | TRBD2 | TGTGCCAGCAGCCCGGAGCGGGGGGGGGCCACAGATACGCAGTATTTT | CASSPERGGATDTQYF
. | 18 | TRBJ1-3 | TRBV30 | TRBD1 | TGTGCCTGGAGTGGGCATCGGACAGGGGGGCCCTCTGGAAACACCATATATTTT | CAWSGHRTGGPSGNTIYF
. | 16 | TRBJ1-6 | TRBV18 | TRBD1 | TGTGCCAGCTCACCCCGCAGAACAGGGGACAATTCACCCCTCCACTTT | CASSPRRTGDNSPLHF
. | 14 | TRBJ2-7 | TRBV7-8 | TRBD1 | TGTGCCAGCAGCTTTGGGACAGGTGCCTACGAGCAGTACTTC | CASSFGTGAYEQYF
. | 16 | TRBJ2-3 | TRBV7-9 | . | TGTGCCAGCAGCTTAGGGGCCCGGGGCAGCACAGATACGCAGTATTTT | CASSLGARGSTDTQYF
. | 13 | TRBJ1-1 | TRBV28 | . | TGTGCCAGCAGTTTAATCCTGAACACTGAAGCTTTCTTT | CASSLILNTEAFF
. | 14 | TRBJ2-2 | TRBV5-1 | TRBD2 | TGCGCCAGCAGCCCCGGACTAGGTCACGGGGAGCTGTTTTTT | CASSPGLGHGELFF
. | 15 | TRBJ1-5 | TRBV9 | . | TGTGCCAGCAGCGTAGACGGTCATAGCAATCAGCCCCAGCATTTT | CASSVDGHSNQPQHF
. | 20 | TRBJ2-1 | TRBV11-3 | TRBD2 | TGTGCCAGCAGCTTAGGGTGGTCTAGCGGGCCCCAATTCTCCTACAATGAGCAGTTCTTC | CASSLGWSSGPQFSYNEQFF
. | 13 | TRBJ1-5 | TRBV6-5 | . | TGTGCCAGCAGGGGCTATAGCAATCAGCCCCAGCATTTT | CASRGYSNQPQHF
. | 16 | TRBJ1-6 | TRBV9 | TRBD1 | TGTGCCAGCAGCGAAACAGGGGGCGATTATAATTCACCCCTCCACTTT | CASSETGGDYNSPLHF
. | 15 | TRBJ1-1 | TRBV5-6 | TRBD1 | TGTGCCAGCAGCTTGGTGCCAGGGGGCGACACTGAAGCTTTCTTT | CASSLVPGGDTEAFF
. | 14 | TRBJ1-5 | TRBV6-1 | . | TGTGCCAGCAGTGCTGGCAGGGATGATCAGCCCCAGCATTTT | CASSAGRDDQPQHF
. | 13 | TRBJ1-4 | TRBV5-1 | . | TGCGCCAGCAGCTGGGGGACCGGGGAAAAACTGTTTTTT | CASSWGTGEKLFF
once | 13 | TRBJ2-3 | TRBV6-5 | TRBD1 | TGTGCCAGCAGTATCTATCGGACAGGCACGCAGTATTTT | CASSIYRTGTQYF
. | 16 | TRBJ2-3 | TRBV6-5 | . | TGTGCCAGCAGTTACTCTGCCAGCGGTCTCACAGATACGCAGTATTTT | CASSYSASGLTDTQYF
. | 17 | TRBJ1-4 | TRBV9 | . | TGTGCCAGCAGCGTATACTCATGGGGACTTCTTAATGAAAAACTGTTTTTT | CASSVYSWGLLNEKLFF
. | 15 | TRBJ1-1 | TRBV28 | . | TGTGCCAGCCGGGGGCAGGGAAATATGAACACTGAAGCTTTCTTT | CASRGQGNMNTEAFF
. | 12 | TRBJ2-3 | TRBV18 | . | TGTGCCAGCACCCCCCCCACCGATACGCAGTATTTT | CASTPPTDTQYF
. | 12 | TRBJ2-1 | TRBV9 | . | TGTGCCAGCAGCGCCCTCGACAATGAGCAGTTCTTC | CASSALDNEQFF
. | 15 | TRBJ2-7 | TRBV18 | . | TGTGCCAGCTCACCCAGTCAGGGGGGCTCCTACGAGCAGTACTTC | CASSPSQGGSYEQYF
. | 15 | TRBJ2-7 | TRBV27 | TRBD1 | TGTGCCAGCAGCCGGGCGAGGACAGGGGGCTACGAGCAGTACTTC | CASSRARTGGYEQYF
. | 13 | TRBJ1-1 | TRBV6-4 | . | TGTGCCAGCAGTGACAGCGAGAACACTGAAGCTTTCTTT | CASSDSENTEAFF
. | 15 | TRBJ1-2 | TRBV2 | . | TGTGCCAGCAGTGTCGAAAACAGGTTTCCATATGGCTACACCTTC | CASSVENRFPYGYTF
few | 15 | TRBJ2-3 | TRBV7-8 | . | TGTGCCAGCAGCTCCGTTCAGGGGCCCACAGATACGCAGTATTTT | CASSSVQGPTDTQYF
. | 14 | TRBJ2-2 | TRBV6-4 | TRBD1 | TGTGCCAGCAGGGACAGGGGTTACACCGGGGAGCTGTTTTTT | CASRDRGYTGELFF
. | 17 | TRBJ2-5 | TRBV11-3 | TRBD2 | TGTGCCAGCAGCTTAGGGTGGCTAGCGGGGGATGTAGAGACCCAGTACTTC | CASSLGWLAGDVETQYF
. | 13 | TRBJ1-1 | TRBV30 | . | TGTGCCTGGAGACCCAGTATGAACACTGAAGCTTTCTTT | CAWRPSMNTEAFF
. | 17 | TRBJ2-1 | TRBV15 | . | TGTGCCACCAGCAGCCTAATAGGGATTAGCTCCTACAATGAGCAGTTCTTC | CATSSLIGISSYNEQFF
once | 14 | TRBJ1-5 | TRBV11-2 | . | TGCGCCAGCAGCCAAGACCGGGACATTCAGCCCCAGCATTTT | CASSQDRDIQPQHF
. | 15 | TRBJ2-7 | TRBV2 | . | TGTGCCAGCAGTGATAGAGGGCCCGGAGTTAACGAGCAGTACTTC | CASSDRGPGVNEQYF
. | 19 | TRBJ1-4 | TRBV6-1 | . | TGTGCCAGCAGTGCCTCAGGGGCTCGCTCACGGGCAACTAATGAAAAACTGTTTTTT | CASSASGARSRATNEKLFF
few | 13 | TRBJ2-1 | TRBV19 | TRBD1 | TGTGCCAGTAGTCTCAGGGGGCGGGATGAGCAGTTCTTC | CASSLRGRDEQFF